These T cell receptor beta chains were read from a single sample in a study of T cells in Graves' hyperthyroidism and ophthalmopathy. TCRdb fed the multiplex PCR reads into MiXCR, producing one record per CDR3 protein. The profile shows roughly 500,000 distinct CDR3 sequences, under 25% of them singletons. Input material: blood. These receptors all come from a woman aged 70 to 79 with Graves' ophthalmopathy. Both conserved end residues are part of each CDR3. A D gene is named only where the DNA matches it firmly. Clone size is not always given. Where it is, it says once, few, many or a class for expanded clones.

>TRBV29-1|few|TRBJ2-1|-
TGCAGCGTGAAACTAAACACAGGTTACAATGAGCAGTTCTTC
CSVKLNTGYNEQFF
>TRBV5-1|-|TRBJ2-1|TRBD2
TGCGCCAGCACCTCTCCGGGACTAGCGGGAGGTACTGAGCAGTTCTTC
CASTSPGLAGGTEQFF
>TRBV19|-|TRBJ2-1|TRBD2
TGTGCCAGTAGTATAGATGCCCTAGCGGGAGGAAGGAACAATGAGCAGTTCTTC
CASSIDALAGGRNNEQFF
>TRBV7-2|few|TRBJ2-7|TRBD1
TGTGCCAGCAGCGAGGGGACAGGGCAGTTCTACGAGCAGTACTTC
CASSEGTGQFYEQYF
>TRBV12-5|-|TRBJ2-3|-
TGTGCTAGTGGTTTTGGGGGCACAGATACGCAGTATTTT
CASGFGGTDTQYF
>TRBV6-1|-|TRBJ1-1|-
TGTGCCAGCAGTTCCCCCCGTCGGGTTGGAACTGAAGCTTTCTTT
CASSSPRRVGTEAFF
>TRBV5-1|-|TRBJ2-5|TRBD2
TGCGCCAGCAGCTTGAATTGGGGGGGTCAAGAGACCCAGTACTTC
CASSLNWGGQETQYF
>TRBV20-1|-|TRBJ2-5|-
TGCAGTGTTTCTGTGGGGGTTAGGGTCCAAGAGACCCAGTACTTC
CSVSVGVRVQETQYF
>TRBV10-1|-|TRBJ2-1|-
TGCGCCAGCAGTGAGGAGGGTTTTTCCTACAATGAGCAGTTCTTC
CASSEEGFSYNEQFF
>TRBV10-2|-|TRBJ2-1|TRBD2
TGCGCCAGCAGTGGGGCGGGAGCTTCCTACAATGAGCAGTTCTTC
CASSGAGASYNEQFF
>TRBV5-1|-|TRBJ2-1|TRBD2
TGCGCCAGCAGCTTGGAGAGACTAGCGGGAGGTCGGTACAATGAGCAGTTCTTC
CASSLERLAGGRYNEQFF
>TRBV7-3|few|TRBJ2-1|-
TGTGCCAGCAGCGCCTCCGGGACACGGTCCTACAATGAGCAGTTCTTC
CASSASGTRSYNEQFF
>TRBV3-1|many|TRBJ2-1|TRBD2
TGTGCCAGCAGCCATTCCGCGGGAGGGCCTTACAATGAGCAGTTCTTC
CASSHSAGGPYNEQFF
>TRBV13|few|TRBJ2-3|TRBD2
TGTGCCAGCAGCTTAGGACTAGCGGGAGTGACGCAGTATTTT
CASSLGLAGVTQYF